The next 27 T cell receptor beta chains were all read from a single sample in a study of shared clonotypes between healthy human individuals. TCRdb keeps only in-frame clones here, not all; method: immunoSEQ multiplex PCR. The data hold under 150,000 clones, with more than 65% observed a single time. Sequencing input: memory CD8+ T cells sorted from blood. The subset was: CD45RO+ cells pooled with CCR7-negative TemRA cells. The source is a woman aged 25 to 39 in good health.

This chain uses TRBV25-1 with TRBJ2-3; 8 positions agree with TRBD1. V was clipped by 6 bases and J by 2 bases; unmatched bases: 7. CDR3 length: 15 amino acids. CDR1 MGHDK and CDR2 SYGVNS come from the germline V gene. This CDR3 is CASSGQGGVTDTQYF. DNA for the CDR3: TGTGCCAGCAGCGGACAGGGCGGCGTCACAGATACGCAGTATTTT. Complete variable domain (other parts from reference TRBV25-1 and TRBJ2-3): EADIYQTPRYLVIGTGKKITLECSQTMGHDKMYWYQQDPGMELHLIHYSYGVNSTEKGDLSSESTVSRIRTEHFPLTLESARPSHTSQYLCASSGQGGVTDTQYFGPGTRLTVL.

This clone has a handful of counts. The chain joins TRBV2 to TRBJ2-5, with 7 bases that match TRBD1. Germline-derived CDR1 and CDR2 are SNHLY and FYNNEI. There are 15 residues in the CDR3. Trimming at V came to 6 bases and at J to 4 bases, leaving 11 bases not matched to a gene. The CDR3 region is CASSGKQGNIETQYF. The CDR3 DNA follows: TGTGCCAGCAGCGGGAAACAGGGGAATATAGAGACCCAGTACTTC.

This rearrangement joins TRBV7-6 to TRBJ2-2, with D possibly being TRBD1 or TRBD2 (5 bases each). CDR3 size: 15 residues. Trimming removed 5 bases from V and 3 bases from J, with 13 bases in between. CDR1 and CDR2 (germline): SGHVS, FNYEAQ. CDR3 nucleotides: TGTGCCAGCAGCAAACTAGTAGGGGACACCGGGGAGCTGTTTTTT. Its protein is CASSKLVGDTGELFF.

The chain carries TRBV2 and TRBJ2-7; TRBD2 matches 10 bases. After removal of 6 bases from V and 3 bases from J, the junction contained 5 bases not matched to a gene. CDR3 size: 14 residues. CDR1 is SNHLY, CDR2 FYNNEI, per germline. The CDR3 DNA reads as TGTGCCAGCAGAAAGACTAGCGGGTACTACGAGCAGTACTTC. Translating it yields CASRKTSGYYEQYF.

The genes are TRBV4-2 and TRBJ2-7; D is unresolved. CDR1 and CDR2 (germline): LGHNA, YNFKEQ. V dropped 3 bases and J dropped 7 bases, with 10 bases sitting between them. This CDR3 contains 12 residues. The CDR3 DNA sequence: TGTGCCAGCAGCCACGCTTTCGGGGAGCAGTACTTC. Residues: CASSHAFGEQYF.

The V and J genes are TRBV5-1 and TRBJ2-7; D gene unclear. Germline V gene lookup returns CDR1 SGHRS and CDR2 YFSETQ. V lost 4 bases and J lost 5, with 13 bases in between. The CDR3 has 13 residues. The CDR3 sequence: CASSRNIDHEQYF. The CDR3 DNA reads TGCGCCAGCAGCCGTAATATCGACCACGAGCAGTACTTC.

This clone was detected only a few times. The gene calls are TRBV5-1 and TRBJ1-1; D unclear. The CDR3 is made up of 14 amino acids. Trimming cost V 6 bases and J 1 base, with 13 bases left between them. Per germline, CDR1 SGHRS and CDR2 YFSETQ. Written as DNA, the CDR3 is TGCGCCAGCAACCACGAGACGGGGAACACTGAAGCTTTCTTT. Its translation: CASNHETGNTEAFF.

V and J are TRBV25-1 and TRBJ2-1, with 7 bases matching TRBD2. Germline-derived CDR1 and CDR2 are MGHDK and SYGVNS. After removal of 4 bases from V and 6 bases from J, the junction contained 6 bases not matched to a gene. This CDR3 is 14 amino acids long. The CDR3 sequence is CASSGGRGFNEQFF. The CDR3 bases are TGTGCCAGCAGTGGGGGGAGGGGTTTCAATGAGCAGTTCTTC. The full variable domain, in which reference TRBV25-1 and TRBJ2-1 provide the parts outside the CDR3, is EADIYQTPRYLVIGTGKKITLECSQTMGHDKMYWYQQDPGMELHLIHYSYGVNSTEKGDLSSESTVSRIRTEHFPLTLESARPSHTSQYLCASSGGRGFNEQFFGPGTRLTVL.

This clone was observed a few times. The V and J genes are TRBV14 and TRBJ2-1, with no clear D. The CDR3 has 14 residues. The ends were cut back, 0 bases at V and 4 bases at J, with 7 bases in the middle. CDR1 is SGHDN and CDR2 is FVKESK in the germline V gene. CDR3 nucleotides: TGTGCCAGCAGCCAAGAGGGTGTTTACAATGAGCAGTTCTTC. This gives the protein CASSQEGVYNEQFF.

The chain employs TRBV11-2 and TRBJ2-1; 7 bases map to TRBD2. V lost 5 bases and J lost 3; bases outside the gene matches: 7. CDR3 size: 15 residues. The germline V gene has CDR1 SGHAT and CDR2 FQNNGV. CDR3 nucleotide sequence: TGTGCCAGCAGCGATTCTAGCGGACTCTACAATGAGCAGTTCTTC. It codes for CASSDSSGLYNEQFF. Full variable domain (rest looked up from reference TRBV11-2 and TRBJ2-1): EAGVAQSPRYKIIEKRQSVAFWCNPISGHATLYWYQQILGQGPKLLIQFQNNGVVDDSQLPKDRFSAERLKGVDSTLKIQPAKLEDSAVYLCASSDSSGLYNEQFFGPGTRLTVL.

This clone is labeled medium-sized. The J gene is TRBJ2-7, the V gene TRBV25-1, with D possibly TRBD1 on 6 matching bases. V lost 2 bases and J 4 bases, leaving 21 bases between the germline ends. This CDR3 spans 17 amino acids. From germline, CDR1 is MGHDK and CDR2 SYGVNS. CDR3 coding DNA: TGTGCCAGCAGTGAAACCTCTGGAGCCGGGACACGTTACGAGCAGTACTTC. Its protein is CASSETSGAGTRYEQYF.

The rearrangement links TRBV11-2 to TRBJ2-7, with a possible D match to TRBD2 (6 bases). CDR3 length: 13 amino acids. Germline V gene data show CDR1 as SGHAT and CDR2 as FQNNGV. The V end lost 4 bases, the J end lost 5 bases, and 12 bases lay between the germline ends. The CDR3: CASSSGTPHEQYF. In nucleotides, the CDR3 is TGTGCCAGCAGCTCCGGGACTCCCCACGAGCAGTACTTC. Variable domain in full (rest from reference TRBV11-2 and TRBJ2-7): EAGVAQSPRYKIIEKRQSVAFWCNPISGHATLYWYQQILGQGPKLLIQFQNNGVVDDSQLPKDRFSAERLKGVDSTLKIQPAKLEDSAVYLCASSSGTPHEQYFGPGTRLTVT.

This chain connects TRBV9 to TRBJ2-7; D not certain. The germline V and J ends were trimmed by 6 bases and 3 bases, with 7 bases remaining between them. Germline CDR1 reads SGDLS; CDR2 reads YYNGEE. CDR3 length: 11 residues. The CDR3 nucleotides read TGTGCCAGCAAACCTGACTACGAGCAGTACTTC. Encoded protein: CASKPDYEQYF.

By share, this clone ranks as medium-sized (0.01 to 0.1%). The CDR3 region has the DNA TGTGCCAGCAGCGCCTCGACAGAGAACACTGAAGCTTTCTTT. This sequence encodes CASSASTENTEAFF. J is TRBJ1-1 and V is TRBV7-3; a weak D match, TRBD1 (5 bases). Germline V gene lookup returns CDR1 SGHTA and CDR2 FQGTGA. This CDR3 is 14 amino acids long. V was trimmed by 5 bases and J by 1 base, leaving 11 bases between them.

This clone was picked up one time. V gene TRBV28 combines with J gene TRBJ2-4, with 8 positions matching TRBD2. Germline CDR1 reads MDHEN; CDR2 reads SYDVKM. The CDR3 loop spans 14 amino acids. V dropped 5 bases and J dropped 10; count of bases not matched to a gene: 10. DNA of the CDR3: TGTGCCAGCAGTGCAAGACTAGCGCAGAGGATTCAGTACTTC. It yields the protein CASSARLAQRIQYF.

This clone was counted a few times. The genes are TRBV28 and TRBJ1-5; D is unclear. Trimming cost V 0 bases and J 1 base, with 4 bases left between them. The CDR3 has 14 residues. CDR1 and CDR2 from the germline V gene are MDHEN and SYDVKM. This CDR3 reads CASSLWDSNQPQHF. In DNA form, the CDR3 reads TGTGCCAGCAGTTTATGGGACAGCAATCAGCCCCAGCATTTT.

This clone was detected only a few times. This chain links TRBV5-6 with TRBJ2-7; no definite D call. The CDR3 extends over 12 amino acids. V was cut by 4 bases and J by 5 bases, with 10 bases left in between. Germline-derived CDR1 and CDR2 are SGHDT and YYEEEE. The CDR3 DNA reads as TGTGCCAGCAGCACCGAACCCCACGAGCAGTACTTC. Encoded protein: CASSTEPHEQYF.

The chain combines TRBV2 with TRBJ1-4; possible D gene TRBD1, 5 bases. Germline loops: CDR1 SNHLY, CDR2 FYNNEI. V dropped 2 bases and J dropped 5 bases, with 12 bases sitting between them. The CDR3 sequence is 15 residues long. This chain's CDR3 is CASSEWGFLNEKLFF. In DNA form, the CDR3 reads TGTGCCAGCAGTGAATGGGGGTTTCTCAATGAAAAACTGTTTTTT.

A remark on this clone: Other DNA sequences in this specimen translate into the identical CDR3. This sequence joins TRBV5-4 and TRBJ2-5, with unresolved D. Germline-derived CDR1 and CDR2 are SGHNT and YYREEE (reference sequence). V lost 4 bases, J lost 2 bases, and 9 bases lay in between. This CDR3 spans 13 amino acids. The CDR3, as DNA: TGTGCCAGCAGCCTTGAGTCACAAGAGACCCAGTACTTC. Its translation: CASSLESQETQYF.

This clone was seen many times. The missing conserved phenylalanine or tryptophan at the end of this CDR3 makes a read error likely. No DNA is shown, since the ends of the CDR3 on it are uncertain; the CDR3 is the one TCRdb lists. CDR3 region: CASSCWTGV. V gene TRBV12-1 combines with J gene TRBJ1-1; TRBD1, the D gene given by the table, was not confirmed from the DNA. TRBV12-1 is labeled a pseudogene. Including both end residues, the CDR3 is 9 amino acids long.

V gene TRBV30 combines with J gene TRBJ1-5, with D unresolved. The CDR3 length is 13 residues. V lost 2 bases and J 5 bases, leaving 10 bases between the germline ends. CDR1 is GTSNPN, CDR2 SVGIG, per germline (reference sequence). The CDR3 DNA follows: TGTGCCTGGAGTTATTTTGGAGATCAGCCCCAGCATTTT. Its protein product is CAWSYFGDQPQHF.

The chain uses TRBV10-3 and TRBJ1-1; D is possibly TRBD1 (6 bases). Deletions cut 6 bases from V and 1 base from J, with 12 bases between. CDR1 is ENHRY and CDR2 is SYGVKD in the germline V gene. The CDR3 runs 14 residues. The CDR3 DNA follows: TGTGCCATCAGGGAAAAGACAGGGAACACTGAAGCTTTCTTT. Encoded protein: CAIREKTGNTEAFF.

V gene TRBV7-2 combines with J gene TRBJ2-7; 8 positions agree with TRBD1. Losses at the gene ends were 2 bases for V and 5 bases for J; bases not matched to a gene: 20. This CDR3 region has 19 residues. The germline V gene encodes CDR1 SGHTA and CDR2 FQGNSA. This chain's CDR3 is CASSLWLPPGRGLGNEQYF. Written as DNA, the CDR3 is TGTGCCAGCAGCTTATGGCTCCCCCCAGGCAGGGGGCTCGGGAACGAGCAGTACTTC.

This rearrangement joins TRBV9 to TRBJ1-5, with D hard to call. The CDR3 has 10 residues. The germline gives CDR1 SGDLS, CDR2 YYNGEE. Trimming removed 1 base from V and 14 bases from J, with 7 bases in between. CDR3 amino acids: CASSVRGEHF. The DNA for the CDR3 is TGTGCCAGCAGCGTACGTGGTGAGCATTTT. The whole variable domain, filled in from reference TRBV9 and TRBJ1-5, reads DSGVTQTPKHLITATGQRVTLRCSPRSGDLSVYWYQQSLDQGLQFLIQYYNGEERAKGNILERFSAQQFPDLHSELNLSSLELGDSALYFCASSVRGEHFGDGTRLSIL.

This clone turned up a few times. One base away lies a much larger clone, so this may be a sequencing read error. This chain joins TRBV11-1 and TRBJ1-2; D remains unclear. Trimming left V 1 base short and J 1 base short, with 1 base between. Per germline, CDR1 SGHAT and CDR2 FQDESV (reference sequence). The length of the CDR3 is 12 residues. The CDR3 DNA is TGTGCCAGCAGCTTAGATAACTATGGCTACACCTTC. Its protein is CASSLDNYGYTF.

This chain connects TRBV11-2 to TRBJ1-4, with D possibly TRBD1 on 5 matching bases. Trimming took 6 bases from V and 8 from J, leaving 13 bases between them. Germline CDR1 SGHAT, CDR2 FQNNGV. The CDR3 has 13 amino acids. CDR3 DNA sequence: TGTGCCAGCAGGCAGCTGGGGGGGGAAAAACTGTTTTTT. Protein product: CASRQLGGEKLFF.

In this sample, this clone turned up a few times. This chain uses TRBV7-6 with TRBJ2-1, with 10 nucleotides matching TRBD2. This CDR3 is built from 15 residues. The V and J ends lost 2 bases and 9 bases, in that order; junction bases with no gene match: 7. Germline V gives CDR1 SGHVS, CDR2 FNYEAQ. The CDR3 nucleotides are TGTGCCAGCAGCTTAAGCGGGAGGGCCGCGAGTGAGCAGTTCTTC. It specifies CASSLSGRAASEQFF. Full variable domain (rest looked up from reference TRBV7-6 and TRBJ2-1): GAGVSQSPRYKVTKRGQDVALRCDPISGHVSLYWYRQALGQGPEFLTYFNYEAQQDKSGLPNDRFSAERPEGSISTLTIQRTEQRDSAMYRCASSLSGRAASEQFFGPGTRLTVL.